The source of this T cell receptor (beta chain) is a study of blood T cells in healthy people across ages. Primed by a sample-barcoded 5' primer and a J-beta primer mix, a second PCR proceeded for about 6 to 12 cycles. TCRdb itself ran the 5' RACE reads through MiXCR, one entry per CDR3 protein. The repertoire consists of about 900,000 distinct CDR3 sequences, with under 80% occurring once and the leading ten covering 28%. The sample holds a few counts of this clonotype. V dropped 6 bases and J dropped 7 bases, with 15 bases sitting between them. CDR3 length: 13 residues. CDR1 and CDR2 from the germline V gene are SGHAT and FQNNGV.

Material for sequencing was blood. This sequence originates from a man younger than 40 in good health. The chain has TRBV11-2 and TRBJ2-5; tentatively, D is TRBD2 (5 bases). The CDR3: CASSPQLGRTQYF. Here the CDR3 DNA reads TGTGCCAGCAGTCCCCAACTAGGAAGGACCCAGTACTTC.